The TCR beta chain under discussion was sequenced for a study of blood T cell repertoires in COVID-19. Unmatched junction bases numbered 5, after V lost 5 bases and J lost 4 bases. Germline V gene sequence: CDR1 LNHDA, CDR2 SQIVND (reference sequence). The CDR3 is 14 residues long. Original data processing: How many nucleated cells were present was estimated from reference gene primer amplification. The table came from immunoSEQ multiplex PCR; TCRdb's copy has only in-frame clones and leaves some out. For V, J and clone size, that table is used; D and trimming come from the DNA. The repertoire holds about 120,000 clones, roughly 89% seen once, with about 2% in the top ten.

This clonotype was obtained from a woman between 50 and 59 years old with acute or convalescent COVID-19. Sequences were obtained from peripheral blood. This sequence joins TRBV19 and TRBJ2-5; TRBD1 matches 9 bases. In DNA form, the CDR3 reads TGTGCCAGTAGTGAACAGGGGGCGTCAGAGACCCAGTACTTC. This translates into CASSEQGASETQYF.